This T cell receptor beta chain appears in the sequencing data of a study of blood T cell repertoires in COVID-19. On the study more broadly: Acute-phase and convalescent COVID-19 samples originated in the United States, Italy and Spain. Sources were T cells, B-cell-depleted T cells, or PBMCs; the material itself was cDNA or gDNA.

One Seattle source followed patients from active infection through their disease course. CDR3 size: 14 residues. Trimming stripped 2 bases from V and 2 bases from J, with 7 bases between. Germline CDR1 MDHEN, CDR2 SYDVKM. In the study's own analysis: Amplifying reference gene primers gave estimates of nucleated cell counts. Here immunoSEQ multiplex PCR was the method, and the copy in TCRdb shows in-frame clones only, minus some. V, J and clone size derive from that table, while D and trimming were established from the DNA sequence. Altogether about 370,000 clones are present, about 90% being singletons, with the ten largest covering roughly 10%. Comment on this clone: Other DNA sequences in this specimen translate into the identical CDR3.

Sample: peripheral blood. This TCR was sampled from a woman aged 25 to 45 with COVID-19, enrolled during active disease. This sequence joins TRBV28 and TRBJ1-5, with TRBD1 as a possible D gene (5 bases). CDR3 bases: TGTGCCAGCAGTTTAGGGGGGGGCAATCAGCCCCAGCATTTT. It encodes CASSLGGGNQPQHF.